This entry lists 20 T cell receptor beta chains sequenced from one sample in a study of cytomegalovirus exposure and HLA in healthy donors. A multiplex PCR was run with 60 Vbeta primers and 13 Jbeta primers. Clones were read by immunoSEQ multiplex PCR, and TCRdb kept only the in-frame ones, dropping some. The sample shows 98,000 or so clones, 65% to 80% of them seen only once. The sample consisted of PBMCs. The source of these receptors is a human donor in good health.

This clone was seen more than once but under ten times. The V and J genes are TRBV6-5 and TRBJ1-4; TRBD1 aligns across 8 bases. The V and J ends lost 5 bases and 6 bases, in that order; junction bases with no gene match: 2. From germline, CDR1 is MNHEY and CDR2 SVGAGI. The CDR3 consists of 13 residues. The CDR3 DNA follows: TGTGCCAGCAGTGGGACAGGCGATGAAAAACTGTTTTTT. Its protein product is CASSGTGDEKLFF.

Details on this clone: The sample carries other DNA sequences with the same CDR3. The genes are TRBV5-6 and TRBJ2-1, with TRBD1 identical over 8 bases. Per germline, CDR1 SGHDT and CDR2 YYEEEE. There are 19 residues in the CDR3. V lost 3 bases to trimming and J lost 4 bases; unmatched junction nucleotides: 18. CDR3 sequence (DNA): TGTGCCAGCAGCTCCAACCTACAGGGGGAGGTTTCTGCTTACAATGAGCAGTTCTTC. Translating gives CASSSNLQGEVSAYNEQFF.

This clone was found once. DNA of the CDR3: TGTGCCAGCAGCCTTACTAGCGGGGGGGCGACAGATACGCAGTATTTT. It encodes CASSLTSGGATDTQYF. The chain uses TRBV13 and TRBJ2-3, with 13 bases fitting TRBD2. The germline gives CDR1 PRHDT, CDR2 FYEKMQ (reference sequence). The CDR3 is made up of 16 amino acids. Trimming cost V 5 bases and J 3 bases; bases outside gene matches: 5. Complete variable domain (other parts from reference TRBV13 and TRBJ2-3): AAGVIQSPRHLIKEKRETATLKCYPIPRHDTVYWYQQGPGQDPQFLISFYEKMQSDKGSIPDRFSAQQFSDYHSELNMSSLELGDSALYFCASSLTSGGATDTQYFGPGTRLTVL.

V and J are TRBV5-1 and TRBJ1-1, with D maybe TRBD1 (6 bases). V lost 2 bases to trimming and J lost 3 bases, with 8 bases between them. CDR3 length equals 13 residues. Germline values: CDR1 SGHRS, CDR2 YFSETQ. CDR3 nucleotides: TGCGCCAGCAGCTTACAGGGTGACACTGAAGCTTTCTTT. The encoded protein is CASSLQGDTEAFF.

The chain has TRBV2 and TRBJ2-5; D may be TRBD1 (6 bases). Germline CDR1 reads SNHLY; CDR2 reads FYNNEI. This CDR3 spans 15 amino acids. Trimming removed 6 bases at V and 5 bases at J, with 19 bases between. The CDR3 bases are TGTGCCAGCAGAGAAAGGGGGTGGGGGACGGAGACCCAGTACTTC. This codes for CASRERGWGTETQYF.

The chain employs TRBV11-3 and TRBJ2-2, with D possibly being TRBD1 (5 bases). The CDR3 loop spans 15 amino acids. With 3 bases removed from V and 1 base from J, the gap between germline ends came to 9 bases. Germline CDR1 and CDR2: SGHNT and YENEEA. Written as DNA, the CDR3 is TGTGCCAGCAGCTTGGGGCAGGGGAACACCGGGGAGCTGTTTTTT. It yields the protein CASSLGQGNTGELFF.

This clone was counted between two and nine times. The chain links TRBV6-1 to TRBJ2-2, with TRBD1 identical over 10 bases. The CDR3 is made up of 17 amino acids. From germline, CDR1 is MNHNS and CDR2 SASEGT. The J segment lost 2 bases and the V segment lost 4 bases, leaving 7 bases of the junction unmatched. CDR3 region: CASSVIRDRGNTGELFF. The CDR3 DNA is TGTGCCAGCAGTGTTATCCGGGACAGGGGAAACACCGGGGAGCTGTTTTTT.

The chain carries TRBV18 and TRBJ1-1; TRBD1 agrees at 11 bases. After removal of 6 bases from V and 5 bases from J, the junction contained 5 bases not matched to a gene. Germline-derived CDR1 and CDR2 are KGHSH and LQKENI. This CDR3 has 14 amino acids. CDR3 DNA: TGTGCCAGCTCTCGGGACAGGGGGTTTACTGAAGCTTTCTTT. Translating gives CASSRDRGFTEAFF.

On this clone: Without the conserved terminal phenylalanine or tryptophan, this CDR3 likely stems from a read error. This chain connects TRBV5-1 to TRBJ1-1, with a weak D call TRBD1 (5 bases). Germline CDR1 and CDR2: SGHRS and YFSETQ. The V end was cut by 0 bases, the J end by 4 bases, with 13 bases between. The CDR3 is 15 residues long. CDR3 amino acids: CASSLGAGLVTEAFL. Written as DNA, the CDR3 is TGCGCCAGCAGCTTGGGGGCAGGGCTTGTCACTGAAGCTTTCCTT.

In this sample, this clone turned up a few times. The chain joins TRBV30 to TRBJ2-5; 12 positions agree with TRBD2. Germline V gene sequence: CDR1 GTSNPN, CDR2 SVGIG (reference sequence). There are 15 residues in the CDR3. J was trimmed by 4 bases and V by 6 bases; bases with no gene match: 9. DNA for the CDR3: TGTGCCTGCCCGACTAGCGGGAGAGGGGGAGAGACCCAGTACTTC. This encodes CACPTSGRGGETQYF.

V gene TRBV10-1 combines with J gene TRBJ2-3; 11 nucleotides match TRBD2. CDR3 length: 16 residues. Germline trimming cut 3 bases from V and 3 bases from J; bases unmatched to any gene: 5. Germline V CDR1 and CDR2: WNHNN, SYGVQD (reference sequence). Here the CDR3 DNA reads TGCGCCAGCAGTGAAACGCTAGCGGGGGGTACAGATACGCAGTATTTT. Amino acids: CASSETLAGGTDTQYF.

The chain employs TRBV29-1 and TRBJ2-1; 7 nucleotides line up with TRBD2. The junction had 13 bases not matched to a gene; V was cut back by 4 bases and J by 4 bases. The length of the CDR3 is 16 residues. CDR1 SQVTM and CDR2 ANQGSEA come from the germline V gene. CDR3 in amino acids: CSVASTIWDYYNEQFF. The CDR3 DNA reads TGCAGCGTTGCCTCCACGATTTGGGACTATTACAATGAGCAGTTCTTC.

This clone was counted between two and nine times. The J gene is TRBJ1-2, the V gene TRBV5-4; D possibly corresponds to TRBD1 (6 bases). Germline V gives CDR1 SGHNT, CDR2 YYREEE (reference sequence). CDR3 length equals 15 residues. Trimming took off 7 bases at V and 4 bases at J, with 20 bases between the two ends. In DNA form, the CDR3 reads TGTGCCAGCGGCACTGTGACTCAGGGGATCTATGGCTACACCTTC. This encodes CASGTVTQGIYGYTF. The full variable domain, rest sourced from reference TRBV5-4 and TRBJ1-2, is ETGVTQSPTHLIKTRGQQVTLRCSSQSGHNTVSWYQQALGQGPQFIFQYYREEENGRGNFPPRFSGLQFPNYSSELNVNALELDDSALYLCASGTVTQGIYGYTFGSGTRLTVV.

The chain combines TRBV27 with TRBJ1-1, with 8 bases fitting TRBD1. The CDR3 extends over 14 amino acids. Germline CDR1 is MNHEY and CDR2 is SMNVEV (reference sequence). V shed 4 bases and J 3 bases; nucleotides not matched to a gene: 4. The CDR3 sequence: CASSSGTGYTEAFF. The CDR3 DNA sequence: TGTGCCAGCAGTTCCGGGACAGGTTACACTGAAGCTTTCTTT.

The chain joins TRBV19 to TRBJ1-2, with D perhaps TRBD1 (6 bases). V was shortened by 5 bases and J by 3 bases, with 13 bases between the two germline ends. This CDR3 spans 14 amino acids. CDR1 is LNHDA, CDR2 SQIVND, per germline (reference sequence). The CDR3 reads CASSPEGGDYGYTF. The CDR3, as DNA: TGTGCCAGTAGTCCCGAAGGGGGGGACTATGGCTACACCTTC.

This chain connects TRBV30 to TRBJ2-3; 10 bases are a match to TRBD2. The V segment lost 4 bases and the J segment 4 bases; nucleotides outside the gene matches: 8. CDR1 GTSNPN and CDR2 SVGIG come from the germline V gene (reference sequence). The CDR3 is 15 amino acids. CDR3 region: CAWTSGSVLADTQYF. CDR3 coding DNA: TGTGCCTGGACTAGCGGGAGTGTGCTGGCAGATACGCAGTATTTT.

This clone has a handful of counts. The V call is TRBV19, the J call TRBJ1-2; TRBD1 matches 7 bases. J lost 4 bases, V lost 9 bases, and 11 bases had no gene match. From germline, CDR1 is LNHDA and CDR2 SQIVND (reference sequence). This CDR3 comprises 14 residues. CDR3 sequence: CASAQGQTFYGYTF. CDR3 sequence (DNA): TGTGCCAGCGCTCAGGGACAGACATTCTATGGCTACACCTTC.

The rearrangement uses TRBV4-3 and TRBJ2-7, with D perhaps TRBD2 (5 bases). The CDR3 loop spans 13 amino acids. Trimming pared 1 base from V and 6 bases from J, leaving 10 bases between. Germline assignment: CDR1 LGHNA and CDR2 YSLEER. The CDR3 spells CASSQVRGGEQYF. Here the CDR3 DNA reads TGCGCCAGCAGCCAAGTACGAGGAGGCGAGCAGTACTTC.

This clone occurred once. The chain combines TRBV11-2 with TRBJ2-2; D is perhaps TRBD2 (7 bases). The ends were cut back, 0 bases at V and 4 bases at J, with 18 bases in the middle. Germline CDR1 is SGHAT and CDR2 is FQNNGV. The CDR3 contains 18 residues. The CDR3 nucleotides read TGTGCCAGCAGCTTAGACCGGACCGGGGGGCCGGGCACCGGGGAGCTGTTTTTT. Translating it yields CASSLDRTGGPGTGELFF.

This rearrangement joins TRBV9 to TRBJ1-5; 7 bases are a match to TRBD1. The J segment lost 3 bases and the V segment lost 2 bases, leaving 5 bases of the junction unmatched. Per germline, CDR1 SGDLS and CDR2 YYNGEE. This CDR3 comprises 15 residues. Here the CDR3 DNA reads TGTGCCAGCAGCGTGGGGACAGCCGACAATCAGCCCCAGCATTTT. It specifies CASSVGTADNQPQHF.